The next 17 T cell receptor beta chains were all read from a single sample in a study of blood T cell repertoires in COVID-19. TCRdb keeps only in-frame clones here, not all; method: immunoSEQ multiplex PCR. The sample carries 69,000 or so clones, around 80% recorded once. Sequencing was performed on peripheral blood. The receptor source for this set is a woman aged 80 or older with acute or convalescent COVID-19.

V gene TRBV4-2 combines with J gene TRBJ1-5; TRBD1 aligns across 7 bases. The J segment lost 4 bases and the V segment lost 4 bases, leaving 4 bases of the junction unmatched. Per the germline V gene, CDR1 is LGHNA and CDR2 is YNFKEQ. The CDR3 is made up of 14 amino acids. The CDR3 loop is CASSRDRLNQPQHF. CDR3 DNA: TGTGCCAGCAGCCGGGACAGACTAAATCAGCCCCAGCATTTT.

CDR3 bases: TGTGCCAGCAGTTACATAGCATACTCCAATCAGCCCCAGCATTTT. This gives the protein CASSYIAYSNQPQHF. The chain uses TRBV6-2 or TRBV6-3 and TRBJ1-5; D uncertain. Looked up from germline, CDR1 is MNHEY and CDR2 is SVGEGT. The CDR3 contains 15 residues. V was shortened by 2 bases and J by 3 bases, with 11 bases between the two germline ends.

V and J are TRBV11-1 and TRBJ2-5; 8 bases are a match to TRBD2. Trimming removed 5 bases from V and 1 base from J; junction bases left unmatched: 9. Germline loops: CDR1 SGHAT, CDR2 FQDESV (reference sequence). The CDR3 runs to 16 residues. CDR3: CASSKSRGGLQETQYF. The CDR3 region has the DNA TGTGCCAGCAGCAAGTCACGGGGGGGCCTCCAAGAGACCCAGTACTTC.

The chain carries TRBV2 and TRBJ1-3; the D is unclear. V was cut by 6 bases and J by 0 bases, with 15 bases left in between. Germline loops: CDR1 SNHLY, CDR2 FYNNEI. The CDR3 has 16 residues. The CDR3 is CASSISGAFSGNTIYF. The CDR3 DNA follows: TGTGCCAGCAGCATCTCCGGAGCCTTCTCTGGAAACACCATATATTTT.

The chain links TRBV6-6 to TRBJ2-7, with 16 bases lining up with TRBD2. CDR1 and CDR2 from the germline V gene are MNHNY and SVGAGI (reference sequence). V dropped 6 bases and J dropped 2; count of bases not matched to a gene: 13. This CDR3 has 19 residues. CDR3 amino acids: CASSYRPGLAGGKTYEQYF. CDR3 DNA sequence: TGTGCCAGCAGCTACCGCCCGGGACTAGCGGGGGGGAAGACCTACGAGCAGTACTTC.

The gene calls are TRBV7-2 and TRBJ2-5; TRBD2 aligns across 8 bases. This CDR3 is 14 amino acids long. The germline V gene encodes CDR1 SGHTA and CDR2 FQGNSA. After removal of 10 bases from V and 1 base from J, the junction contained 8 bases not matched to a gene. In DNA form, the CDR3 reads TGTGCCACCCTAGGACGGGGGGGCCAAGAGACCCAGTACTTC. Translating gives CATLGRGGQETQYF. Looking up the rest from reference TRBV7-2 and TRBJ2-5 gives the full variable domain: GAGVSQSPSNKVTEKGKDVELRCDPISGHTALYWYRQSLGQGLEFLIYFQGNSAPDKSGLPSDRFSAERTGGSVSTLTIQRTQQEDSAVYLCATLGRGGQETQYFGPGTRLLVL.

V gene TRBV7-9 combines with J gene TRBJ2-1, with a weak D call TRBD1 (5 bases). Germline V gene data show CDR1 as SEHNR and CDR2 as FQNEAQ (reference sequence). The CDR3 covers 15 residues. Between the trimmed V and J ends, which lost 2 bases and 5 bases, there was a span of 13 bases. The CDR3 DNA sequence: TGTGCCAGCAGCTTACTGACGGCAGGGAACAATGAGCAGTTCTTC. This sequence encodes CASSLLTAGNNEQFF.

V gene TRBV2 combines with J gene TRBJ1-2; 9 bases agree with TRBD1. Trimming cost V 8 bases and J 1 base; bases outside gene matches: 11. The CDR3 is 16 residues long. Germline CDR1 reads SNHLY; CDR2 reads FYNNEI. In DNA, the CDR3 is TGTGCCAGCGCGACGTACCGGGACAGGGTTAACTATGGCTACACCTTC. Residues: CASATYRDRVNYGYTF.

The CDR3 sequence is CASIGDRRDRGNTEAFF. In DNA, the CDR3 is TGTGCCAGTATAGGGGACAGGCGGGACCGGGGGAACACTGAAGCTTTCTTT. V usage is TRBV19 and J usage is TRBJ1-1; 8 nucleotides match TRBD1. CDR3 length: 17 residues. J lost 1 base, V lost 7 bases, and 14 bases had no gene match. Germline V gene sequence: CDR1 LNHDA, CDR2 SQIVND (reference sequence).

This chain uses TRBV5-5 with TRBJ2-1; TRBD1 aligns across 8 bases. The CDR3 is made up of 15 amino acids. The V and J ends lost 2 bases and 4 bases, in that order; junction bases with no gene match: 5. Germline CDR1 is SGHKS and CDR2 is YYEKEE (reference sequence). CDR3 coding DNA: TGTGCCAGCAGCTTTTCTCGGGACAGGTACAATGAGCAGTTCTTC. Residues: CASSFSRDRYNEQFF.

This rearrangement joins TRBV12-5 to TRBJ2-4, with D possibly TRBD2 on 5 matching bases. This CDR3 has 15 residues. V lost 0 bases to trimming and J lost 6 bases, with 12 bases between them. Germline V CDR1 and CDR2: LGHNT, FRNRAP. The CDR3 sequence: CASGLVGSRGNIQYF. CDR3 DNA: TGTGCTAGTGGTTTGGTAGGTTCTCGGGGAAACATTCAGTACTTC.

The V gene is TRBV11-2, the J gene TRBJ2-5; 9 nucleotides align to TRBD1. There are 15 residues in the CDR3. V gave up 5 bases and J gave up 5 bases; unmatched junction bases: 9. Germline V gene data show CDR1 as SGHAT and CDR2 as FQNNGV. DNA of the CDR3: TGTGCCAGCAGCACTTGGGACAGGGTCGACGAGACCCAGTACTTC. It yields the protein CASSTWDRVDETQYF.

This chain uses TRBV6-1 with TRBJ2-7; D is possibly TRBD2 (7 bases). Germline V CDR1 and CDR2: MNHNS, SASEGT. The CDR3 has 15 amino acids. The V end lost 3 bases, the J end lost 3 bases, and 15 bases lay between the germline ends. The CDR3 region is CASSEYREGIYEQYF. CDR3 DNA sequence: TGTGCCAGCAGTGAGTACAGGGAGGGGATCTACGAGCAGTACTTC.

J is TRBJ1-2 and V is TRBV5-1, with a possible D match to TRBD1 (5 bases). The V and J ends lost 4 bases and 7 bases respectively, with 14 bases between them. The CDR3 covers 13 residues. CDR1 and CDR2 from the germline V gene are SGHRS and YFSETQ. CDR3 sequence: CASSERDRAGYTF. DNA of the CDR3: TGCGCCAGCAGCGAACGAGACAGAGCTGGCTACACCTTC. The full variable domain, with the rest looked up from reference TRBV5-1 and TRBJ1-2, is KAGVTQTPRYLIKTRGQQVTLSCSPISGHRSVSWYQQTPGQGLQFLFEYFSETQRNKGNFPGRFSGRQFSNSRSEMNVSTLELGDSALYLCASSERDRAGYTFGSGTRLTVV.

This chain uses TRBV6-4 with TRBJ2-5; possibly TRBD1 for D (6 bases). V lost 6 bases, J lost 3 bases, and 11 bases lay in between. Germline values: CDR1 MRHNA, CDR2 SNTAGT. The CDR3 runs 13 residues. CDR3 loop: CASSADRKETQYF. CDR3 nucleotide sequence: TGTGCCAGCAGCGCCGACAGGAAAGAGACCCAGTACTTC.

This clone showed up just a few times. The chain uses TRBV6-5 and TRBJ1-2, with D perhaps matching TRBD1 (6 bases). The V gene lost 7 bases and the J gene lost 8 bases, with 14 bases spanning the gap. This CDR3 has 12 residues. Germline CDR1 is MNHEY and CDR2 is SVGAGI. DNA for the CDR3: TGTGCCAGCAAGACGGACAGCTTCGGCTACACCTTC. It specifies CASKTDSFGYTF.

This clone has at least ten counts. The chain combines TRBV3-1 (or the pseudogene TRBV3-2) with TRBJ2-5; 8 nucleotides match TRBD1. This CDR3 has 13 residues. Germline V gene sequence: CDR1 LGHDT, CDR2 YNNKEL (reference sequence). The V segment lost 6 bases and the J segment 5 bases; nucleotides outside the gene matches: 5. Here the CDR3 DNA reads TGTGCCAGCAGGGACAGGGCGGGGGAGACCCAGTACTTC. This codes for CASRDRAGETQYF.